This T cell receptor beta chain was identified during a study of CD8 T cells in cerebrospinal fluid in Alzheimer's disease. TCRdb processed the 10x single-cell sequencing reads again and assigns one entry to each CDR3 protein, with no DNA. This sample's table has 1,200 or so distinct CDR3 sequences. The length of the CDR3 is 12 residues. This clonotype is medium-sized by frequency. The V gene is TRBV12-3 or TRBV12-4, the J gene TRBJ2-7; there is no DNA to check the TCRdb D call of TRBD1. This sequence was found in a human donor in good health. Sequenced input: cerebrospinal fluid. The CDR3 sequence is CASSTQGYEQYF.